This T cell receptor (beta chain) was sequenced during a study of CD8+ T cells in alopecia areata. The sequencing template was cDNA reverse transcribed from extracted RNA. Generated by immunoSEQ multiplex PCR, the TCRdb table keeps only in-frame clones and is missing some. Among more than 150,000 clones, around 50% were seen once, and the ten largest hold approximately 19%. Germline assignment: CDR1 GTSNPN and CDR2 SVGIG (reference sequence). With 0 bases clipped from V and 9 bases from J, the junction kept 11 bases outside the gene matches. The CDR3 runs 16 residues. V is TRBV30 and J is TRBJ2-3; 11 bases map to TRBD1. This receptor was obtained from a human donor with alopecia areata. The specimen was CD8+ T cells sorted from blood, collected at week 0. The CDR3 DNA reads TGTGCCTGGAGTGTACGGGGGGACAGGGGGAAAGGGACGCAGTATTTT. This encodes CAWSVRGDRGKGTQYF.